This TCR beta chain was documented in a study of T cells in Graves' hyperthyroidism and ophthalmopathy. About the study: Specimen type is peripheral blood, collected at initial diagnosis prior to any treatment.

Trimming at V came to 1 base and at J to 0 bases, leaving 12 bases not matched to a gene. From germline, CDR1 is SGHAT and CDR2 FQNNGV. The CDR3 sequence is 20 residues long. Notes on the study in general: Most expanded thyroid clonotypes above 0.001 recurred in blood.

Authors of the study amplified TCR beta CDR3 regions from RNA transcripts. The TCR CDR3 first-round RT-PCR relied on the HTBI primer set. MiXCR, run by TCRdb on the multiplex PCR reads, gives a single entry per CDR3 protein. This sample has 350,000 to 450,000 distinct CDR3 sequences; approximately 17% occur once, and the top ten carry roughly a third. Initially, at the first diagnosis of hyperthyroidism and before any ophthalmopathy symptoms, blood was sampled. Regarding this clonotype: The antigen is unknown.

The source material was blood. The chain links TRBV11-2 to TRBJ2-3; 11 bases line up with TRBD2. The source of this sequence is a woman aged 30 to 39 with Graves' hyperthyroidism that later progressed to Graves' ophthalmopathy. In nucleotides, the CDR3 is TGTGCCAGCAGCTTAGTGGCTAGCGGGAGGCGAAGAGGTAGCACAGATACGCAGTATTTT. Protein product: CASSLVASGRRRGSTDTQYF.